This T cell receptor beta chain was sequenced during a study of blood T cell repertoires in COVID-19. Sequenced by immunoSEQ multiplex PCR; TCRdb stores in-frame clones only, minus some. The table shows over 200,000 clones, with more than 75% occurring only once. Material for sequencing was PBMCs or T cells enriched from blood (not recorded which). This receptor was taken from a man younger than 30 who had recovered from COVID-19.

The CDR3 nucleotides read TGTGCCAGCAGTGAAAAGCCAGGGTTCTCACCCCTCCACTTT. This codes for CASSEKPGFSPLHF. This sequence joins TRBV6-1 and TRBJ1-6, with D possibly TRBD1 on 5 matching bases. The V gene's germline CDR1 is MNHNS and CDR2 SASEGT. This CDR3 spans 14 amino acids. V gave up 2 bases and J gave up 10 bases, with 12 bases separating them.